This record concerns one T cell receptor beta chain sequence. How the authors handled the data: From reference gene primer amplification, estimates of nucleated cell counts were derived. Using immunoSEQ multiplex PCR, the repertoire was profiled, and TCRdb retains in-frame clones only, with some absent. That table supplies the V and J calls and clone size; D and trimming were determined from the DNA. The table lists approximately 60,000 clones, 65% to 90% of them singletons. The entry originates in a study of blood T cell repertoires in COVID-19. On the study more broadly: Sample material is recorded as cDNA or gDNA derived from T cells, B-cell-depleted T cells, or PBMCs.

The CDR3 covers 14 residues. The germline V gene encodes CDR1 SGHRS and CDR2 YFSETQ. V was clipped by 3 bases and J by 3 bases; unmatched bases: 4. Sequenced input: peripheral blood. The TCR originated in a human donor in a cohort sampled during active COVID-19. This chain links TRBV5-1 with TRBJ2-7; 9 bases are a match to TRBD1. CDR3: CASSYETGGYEQYF. CDR3 DNA: TGCGCCAGCAGCTATGAGACAGGGGGCTACGAGCAGTACTTC.